Presented here are 2 T cell receptor beta chains from one specimen sequenced in a study of beta chain features in type 1 diabetes. Study-wide points: Shorter TCRB CDR3s, moderately but significantly so, were found in Type 1 diabetes patients in all four CD4+ subsets.

Every bit of the isolated RNA underwent reverse transcription, so sequencing read expressed TCRB transcripts. TCRdb keeps only in-frame clones here, not all; method: immunoSEQ multiplex PCR. This sample carries under 150,000 clones, 17% of them seen once, and the ten largest clones take 2% to 3%. No antigen is known for these receptors. Sequencing was performed on central memory CD4+ T cells from blood. The receptors were gathered from a man aged 18 to 35 with type 1 diabetes.

This clone was recorded a few times. The chain recombines TRBV28 with TRBJ2-7; TRBD1 might be the D (5 bases). Between the trimmed V and J ends, which lost 4 bases and 1 base, there was a span of 20 bases. The CDR3 loop spans 17 amino acids. Germline V CDR1 and CDR2: MDHEN, SYDVKM. CDR3 loop: CASSSPPHRHPSYEQYF. In nucleotides, the CDR3 is TGTGCCAGCAGTTCCCCGCCTCACAGGCACCCTTCCTACGAGCAGTACTTC.

This clone was seen only a few times. The genes are TRBV6-6 and TRBJ2-5; the D gene could be TRBD1 or TRBD2 (5 bases each). Trimming took off 7 bases at V and 4 bases at J, with 13 bases between the two ends. This CDR3 has 13 amino acids. Germline V lookup: CDR1 MNHNY, CDR2 SVGAGI (reference sequence). Here the CDR3 DNA reads TGTGCCAGCATTGGGACCCCTTTAGAGACCCAGTACTTC. This translates into CASIGTPLETQYF.